This is a list of T cell receptor beta chains from one sample in a study of cytomegalovirus exposure and HLA in healthy donors. Profiled with immunoSEQ multiplex PCR; TCRdb holds only in-frame clones, not every one. The sample lists about 160,000 clones, 85% to 90% occurring once. Specimen: PBMCs. These receptors all come from a woman younger than 45 in good health and CMV-seronegative. Each CDR3 is given with its conserved first and last residue. The D gene is left open where the match is weak. Clone size is given for some rows only: seen once, a few or many times, or a class if the clone is expanded.

d_call: NA; j_call: TRBJ2-1; clone_size: NA; v_call: TRBV7-9; cdr3_aa: CASSIGQYNEQFF; cdr3_nt: TGTGCCAGCAGCATCGGCCAATACAATGAGCAGTTCTTC
d_call: NA; j_call: TRBJ1-2; clone_size: NA; v_call: TRBV12-2; cdr3_aa: CASRSGGKQGADGYTF; cdr3_nt: TGTGCAAGTCGCTCTGGGGGAAAACAGGGGGCGGATGGCTACACCTTC
d_call: NA; j_call: TRBJ2-7; clone_size: NA; v_call: TRBV19; cdr3_aa: CASSIARDYEQYF; cdr3_nt: TGTGCCAGTAGTATAGCGCGGGACTACGAGCAGTACTTC
d_call: NA; j_call: TRBJ1-2; clone_size: NA; v_call: TRBV6-5; cdr3_aa: CASSLGGANYGYTF; cdr3_nt: TGTGCCAGCAGTCTGGGGGGGGCAAACTATGGCTACACCTTC
d_call: NA; j_call: TRBJ1-2; clone_size: NA; v_call: TRBV6-1; cdr3_aa: CASSELGNNYGYTF; cdr3_nt: TGTGCCAGCAGTGAATTAGGGAATAACTATGGCTACACCTTC
d_call: NA; j_call: TRBJ2-7; clone_size: NA; v_call: TRBV2; cdr3_aa: CASSDSGRGVEQYF; cdr3_nt: TGTGCCAGCAGTGATTCTGGCAGGGGAGTCGAGCAGTACTTC
d_call: TRBD1; j_call: TRBJ1-3; clone_size: NA; v_call: TRBV4-2; cdr3_aa: CASKWGQGAGNTIYF; cdr3_nt: TGTGCCAGCAAGTGGGGACAGGGGGCTGGAAACACCATATATTTT
d_call: TRBD1; j_call: TRBJ1-2; clone_size: NA; v_call: TRBV28; cdr3_aa: CASSATGISGYTF; cdr3_nt: TGTGCCAGCAGCGCGACAGGGATAAGTGGCTACACCTTC
d_call: NA; j_call: TRBJ2-3; clone_size: NA; v_call: TRBV9; cdr3_aa: CASSGSSGTDTQYF; cdr3_nt: TGTGCCAGCAGCGGGTCGTCTGGCACAGATACGCAGTATTTT
d_call: NA; j_call: TRBJ1-4; clone_size: NA; v_call: TRBV6-1; cdr3_aa: CASSKRQSDNEKLFF; cdr3_nt: TGTGCCAGCAGTAAACGACAGTCTGACAATGAAAAACTGTTTTTT
d_call: NA; j_call: TRBJ1-2; clone_size: NA; v_call: TRBV7-9; cdr3_aa: CASSLGDSADYGYTF; cdr3_nt: TGTGCCAGCAGCTTAGGGGACTCGGCCGACTATGGCTACACCTTC
d_call: NA; j_call: TRBJ2-7; clone_size: few; v_call: TRBV28; cdr3_aa: CASSSAGTGSYEQYF; cdr3_nt: TGTGCCAGCAGTTCCGCCGGGACGGGCTCCTACGAGCAGTACTTC
d_call: NA; j_call: TRBJ2-1; clone_size: NA; v_call: TRBV5-4; cdr3_aa: CASSLRTEGSQFF; cdr3_nt: TGTGCCAGCAGCTTACGGACCGAGGGGTCCCAGTTCTTC
d_call: NA; j_call: TRBJ1-4; clone_size: NA; v_call: TRBV7-2; cdr3_aa: CASSSPRGVVEKLFF; cdr3_nt: TGTGCCAGCAGCTCTCCTCGGGGGGTCGTTGAAAAACTGTTTTTT
d_call: NA; j_call: TRBJ1-1; clone_size: NA; v_call: TRBV5-1; cdr3_aa: CASSSARDHNRVNTEAFF; cdr3_nt: TGCGCCAGCAGCTCCGCCCGGGACCACAATAGAGTGAACACTGAAGCTTTCTTT
d_call: TRBD2; j_call: TRBJ2-7; clone_size: NA; v_call: TRBV27; cdr3_aa: CASSIIRLAGGAYEQYF; cdr3_nt: TGTGCCAGCAGTATCATTCGACTAGCGGGAGGTGCCTACGAGCAGTACTTC
d_call: TRBD2; j_call: TRBJ2-1; clone_size: NA; v_call: TRBV9; cdr3_aa: CASSVEASGYNEQFF; cdr3_nt: TGTGCCAGCAGCGTAGAGGCTAGCGGATACAATGAGCAGTTCTTC
d_call: NA; j_call: TRBJ1-4; clone_size: NA; v_call: TRBV27; cdr3_aa: CASQPTRRLNEKLFF; cdr3_nt: TGTGCCAGCCAGCCCACCCGGCGGCTTAATGAAAAACTGTTTTTT
d_call: NA; j_call: TRBJ2-2; clone_size: NA; v_call: TRBV5-1; cdr3_aa: CASTGAGTWNTGELFF; cdr3_nt: TGCGCCAGCACTGGCGCCGGGACTTGGAACACCGGGGAGCTGTTTTTT